This T cell receptor beta chain was recorded in a study of spatial heterogeneity in lung cancer (dated by TCRdb to between 2018 and 2021). Concerning the study at large: Donors were about 70 patients with early-stage, untreated non-small cell lung cancer from the lung TRACERx cohort. Follow-up PBMC samples were sequenced whenever available, with the median time to follow-up being approximately two years after resection. In non-small cell lung cancer, the study quantitatively compared TCR alpha and beta repertoires across several tumor regions, matched nontumor lung, and blood. In the raw uncorrected reads, each unique combination of TCR and UMI appeared more than ten times on average. Beta-chain transcripts were consistently detected in greater numbers than alpha-chain transcripts, which likely reflected higher beta-chain transcript abundance. Both alpha and beta chains were TCR-sequenced in 220 or so tumor regions, under 70 matched nontumor lung samples and roughly 50 PBMC samples obtained at surgery. Nonsynonymous mutation counts, determined by whole-exome sequencing of tumor tissue, were related to features of the TCR repertoire. General findings and caveats noted by the study authors: Additional single-cell paired TCR alpha and beta sequencing was considered necessary to confirm, at a functional level, the hypothesis that regional TCRs recognize regional mutations. Ubiquitous expanded tumor TCRs were found in blood more often at tumor resection than at routine follow-up. Only 14 to 15 patients were included in comparisons of baseline and follow-up blood repertoires.

For this clonotype: Its antigen remains unidentified. Base qualities were left out, and no much larger clone turns up one base away. This beta chain turned up in a library designed for alpha chains; as an off-target read, its abundance says little.

CDR3 length: 13 amino acids, cysteine to phenylalanine. Left in the record is the CDR3 DNA by itself, 39 bases read in frame from the first base. The germline V gene specifies SGHTA as CDR1 and FQGNSA as CDR2. V and J are truncated by 1 base and 4 bases respectively, leaving an intervening sequence of 5 bases. Preparation of the library involved 5' RACE. TCRdb lists the instrument as NextSeq 500. To allow correction of PCR and sequencing errors, the TCR library protocol tagged every TCR cDNA molecule with a unique molecular identifier. The study's own analysis went as follows. TCR identification, UMI-based error correction and CDR3 extraction were all carried out with Decombinator tools. TCRs above a frequency of 2 per 1,000, corresponding to the top 1% of the tumor frequency distribution, were defined as expanded. Rényi diversity was computed with the R vegan package after subsampling each repertoire 100 times to 5,000 TCRs. CDR3 similarity networks were built from amino acid triplet string-kernel similarity, connecting CDR3s with pairwise similarity above 0.82. TCRdb redid the processing of the public reads, applying fastp at Q25 and MiXCR, and retained in-frame beta chains. For every CDR3 protein sequence, its rows merge into one entry that carries the most common genes and DNA. Here the V and J calls rest on TCRdb's processing, not on the authors' analysis. This sample is represented by fewer than 3,000 distinct CDR3 sequences; about 25% of them were singletons. The ten largest clones add up to 27% of the sample.

Sample time point, as interpreted from the label and publication: blood at routine non-recurrence follow-up after resection. TCR sequencing used whole RNA extracted from tumor and nontumor lung tissue, or from cryopreserved PBMC samples, without cell sorting. Patients were selected for TCR sequencing only if sufficient RNA was available from at least two tumor regions. The sequencing used PBMCs, collected at follow-up. The sequence was collected from a male donor with early-stage non-small cell lung cancer. The rearrangement combines TRBV7-2 with TRBJ1-5, with no reliable assignment of the D segment. The DNA sequence reads TGTGCCAGCAGCTTAGGCCCTAATCAGCCCCAGCATTTT. Translated, this is CASSLGPNQPQHF.